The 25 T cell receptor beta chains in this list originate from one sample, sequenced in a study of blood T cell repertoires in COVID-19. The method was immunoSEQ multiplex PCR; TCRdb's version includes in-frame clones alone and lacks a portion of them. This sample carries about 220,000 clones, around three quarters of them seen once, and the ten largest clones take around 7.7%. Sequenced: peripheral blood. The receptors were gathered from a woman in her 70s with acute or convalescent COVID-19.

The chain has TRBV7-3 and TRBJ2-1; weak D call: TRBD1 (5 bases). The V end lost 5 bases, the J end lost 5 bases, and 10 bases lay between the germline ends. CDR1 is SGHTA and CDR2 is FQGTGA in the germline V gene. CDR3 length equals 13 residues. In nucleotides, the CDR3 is TGTGCCAGCAGCGCAGACAGAGACAATGAGCAGTTCTTC. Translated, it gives CASSADRDNEQFF.

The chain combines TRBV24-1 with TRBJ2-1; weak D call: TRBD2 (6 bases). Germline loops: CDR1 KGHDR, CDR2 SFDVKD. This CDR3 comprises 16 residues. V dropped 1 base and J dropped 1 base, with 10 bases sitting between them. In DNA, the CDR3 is TGTGCCACCAGTGATTTTGTGGGGGGTTCCTACAATGAGCAGTTCTTC. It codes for CATSDFVGGSYNEQFF.

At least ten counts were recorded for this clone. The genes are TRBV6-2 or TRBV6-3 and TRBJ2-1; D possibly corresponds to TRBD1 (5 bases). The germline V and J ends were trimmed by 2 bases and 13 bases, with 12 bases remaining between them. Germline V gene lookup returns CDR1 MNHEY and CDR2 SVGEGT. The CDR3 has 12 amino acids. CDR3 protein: CASSYGAPEQFF. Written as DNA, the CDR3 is TGTGCCAGCAGTTACGGGGCTCCCGAACAGTTCTTC.

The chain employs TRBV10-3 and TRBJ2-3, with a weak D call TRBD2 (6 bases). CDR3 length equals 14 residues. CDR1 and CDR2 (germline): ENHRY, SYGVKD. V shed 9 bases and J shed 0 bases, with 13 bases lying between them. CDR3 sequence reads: CAISIAASTDTQYF. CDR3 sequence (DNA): TGTGCCATTTCGATAGCGGCTAGCACAGATACGCAGTATTTT.

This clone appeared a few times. The CDR3 coding sequence is TGCAGTGCTAGTGCAGGGGTGGATGGCTACACCTTC. It encodes CSASAGVDGYTF. The V and J genes are TRBV20-1 and TRBJ1-2, with D perhaps matching TRBD1 (6 bases). The CDR3 extends over 12 amino acids. Germline-derived CDR1 and CDR2 are DFQATT and SNEGSKA (reference sequence). Trimming removed 3 bases from V and 6 bases from J, with 11 bases in between.

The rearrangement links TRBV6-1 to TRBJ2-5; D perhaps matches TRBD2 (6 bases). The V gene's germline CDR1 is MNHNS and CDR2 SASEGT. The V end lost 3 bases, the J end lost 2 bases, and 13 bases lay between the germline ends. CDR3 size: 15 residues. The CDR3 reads CASSEWGAGQETQYF. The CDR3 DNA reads TGTGCCAGCAGTGAGTGGGGCGCGGGGCAAGAGACCCAGTACTTC.

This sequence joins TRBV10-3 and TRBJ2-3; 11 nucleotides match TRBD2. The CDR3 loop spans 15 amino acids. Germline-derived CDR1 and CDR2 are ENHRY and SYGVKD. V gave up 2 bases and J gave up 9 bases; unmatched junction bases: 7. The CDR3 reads CAISEDSSGGMTQYF. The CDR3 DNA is TGTGCCATCAGTGAGGATTCTAGCGGGGGGATGACGCAGTATTTT.

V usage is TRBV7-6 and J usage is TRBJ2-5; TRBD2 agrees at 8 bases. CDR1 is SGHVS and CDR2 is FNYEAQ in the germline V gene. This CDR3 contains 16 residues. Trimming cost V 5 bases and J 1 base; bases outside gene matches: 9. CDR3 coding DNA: TGTGCCAGCAGCCAAGGGGCGGGGGGTTCCCAAGAGACCCAGTACTTC. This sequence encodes CASSQGAGGSQETQYF.

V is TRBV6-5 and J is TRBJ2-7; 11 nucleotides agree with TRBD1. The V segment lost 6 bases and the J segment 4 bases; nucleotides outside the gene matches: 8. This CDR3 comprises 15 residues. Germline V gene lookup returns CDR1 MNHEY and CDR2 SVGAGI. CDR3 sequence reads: CASSHPGQGGYEQYF. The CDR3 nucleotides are TGTGCCAGCAGCCACCCGGGACAGGGGGGATACGAGCAGTACTTC.

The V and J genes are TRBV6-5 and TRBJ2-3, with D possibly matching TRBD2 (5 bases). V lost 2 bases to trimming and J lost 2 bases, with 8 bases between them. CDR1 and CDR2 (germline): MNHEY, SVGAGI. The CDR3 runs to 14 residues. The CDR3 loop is CASSYTGYTDTQYF. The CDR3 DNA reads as TGTGCCAGCAGTTACACGGGATACACAGATACGCAGTATTTT.

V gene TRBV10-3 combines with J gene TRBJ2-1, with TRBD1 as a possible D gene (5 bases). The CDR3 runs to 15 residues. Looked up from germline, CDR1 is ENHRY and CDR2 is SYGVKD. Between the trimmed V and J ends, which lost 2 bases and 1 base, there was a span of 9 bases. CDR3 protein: CAISEIDRSYNEQFF. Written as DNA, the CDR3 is TGTGCCATCAGTGAGATAGACAGATCCTACAATGAGCAGTTCTTC.

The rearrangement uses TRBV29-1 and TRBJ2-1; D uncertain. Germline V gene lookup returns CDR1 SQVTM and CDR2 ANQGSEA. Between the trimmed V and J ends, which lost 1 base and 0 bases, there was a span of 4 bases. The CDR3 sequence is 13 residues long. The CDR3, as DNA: TGCAGCGTTGAAGGGAGCTCCTACAATGAGCAGTTCTTC. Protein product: CSVEGSSYNEQFF.

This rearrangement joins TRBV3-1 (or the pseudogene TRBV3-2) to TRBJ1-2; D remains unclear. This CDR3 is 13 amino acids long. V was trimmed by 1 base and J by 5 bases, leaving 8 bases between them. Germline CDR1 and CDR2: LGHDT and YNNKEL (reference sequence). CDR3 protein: CASSQAEVYGYTF. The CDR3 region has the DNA TGTGCCAGCAGCCAAGCGGAGGTTTATGGCTACACCTTC.

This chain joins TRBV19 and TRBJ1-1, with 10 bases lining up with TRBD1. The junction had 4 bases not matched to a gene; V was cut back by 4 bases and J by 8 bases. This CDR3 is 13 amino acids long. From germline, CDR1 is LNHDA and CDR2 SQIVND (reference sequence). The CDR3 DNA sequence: TGTGCCAGTAGTACGACAGGGGGCAGGGAAGCTTTCTTT. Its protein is CASSTTGGREAFF.

In DNA, the CDR3 is TGTGCCAGCTCACCCTGGACTAGCGGCACTAGCACAGATACGCAGTATTTT. Encoded protein: CASSPWTSGTSTDTQYF. The chain joins TRBV18 to TRBJ2-3; 10 positions agree with TRBD2. The V gene's germline CDR1 is KGHSH and CDR2 LQKENI. CDR3 length: 17 residues. Germline trimming cut 3 bases from V and 0 bases from J; bases unmatched to any gene: 6. The full variable domain, rest sourced from reference TRBV18 and TRBJ2-3, is NAGVMQNPRHLVRRRGQEARLRCSPMKGHSHVYWYRQLPEEGLKFMVYLQKENIIDESGMPKERFSAEFPKEGPSILRIQQVVRGDSAAYFCASSPWTSGTSTDTQYFGPGTRLTVL.

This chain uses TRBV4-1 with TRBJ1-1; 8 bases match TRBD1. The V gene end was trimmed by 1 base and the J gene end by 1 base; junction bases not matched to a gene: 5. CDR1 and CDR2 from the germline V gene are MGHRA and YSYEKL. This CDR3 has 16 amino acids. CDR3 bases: TGCGCCAGCAGCCAAGTCCAGGGGGCAAGGAACACTGAAGCTTTCTTT. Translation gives CASSQVQGARNTEAFF.

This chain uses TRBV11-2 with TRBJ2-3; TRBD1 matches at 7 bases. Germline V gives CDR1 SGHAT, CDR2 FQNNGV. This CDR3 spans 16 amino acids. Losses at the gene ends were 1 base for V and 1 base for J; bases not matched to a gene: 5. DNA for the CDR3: TGTGCCAGCAGCTTAGGATGGACAGGAGGCACAGATACGCAGTATTTT. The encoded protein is CASSLGWTGGTDTQYF.

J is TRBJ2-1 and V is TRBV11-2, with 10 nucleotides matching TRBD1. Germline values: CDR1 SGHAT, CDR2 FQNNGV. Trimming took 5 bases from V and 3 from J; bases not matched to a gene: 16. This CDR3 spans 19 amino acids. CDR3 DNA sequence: TGTGCCAGCAGCCTCGGCAGGACAGGGGGGGTTTATTACTACAATGAGCAGTTCTTC. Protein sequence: CASSLGRTGGVYYYNEQFF.

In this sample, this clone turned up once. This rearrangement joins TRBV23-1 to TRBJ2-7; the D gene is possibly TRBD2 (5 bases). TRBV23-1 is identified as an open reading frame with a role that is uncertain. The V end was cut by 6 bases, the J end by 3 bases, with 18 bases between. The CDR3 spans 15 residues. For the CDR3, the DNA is TGCGCCAGCAGACGGAGGAACAACCGCTACTACGAGCAGTACTTC. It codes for CASRRRNNRYYEQYF.

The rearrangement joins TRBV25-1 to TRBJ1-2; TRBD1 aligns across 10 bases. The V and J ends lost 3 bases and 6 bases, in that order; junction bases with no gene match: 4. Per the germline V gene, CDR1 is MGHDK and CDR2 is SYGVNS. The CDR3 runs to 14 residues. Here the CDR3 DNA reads TGTGCCAGCAGTGAGACAGGGGGCGCTGATGGCTACACCTTC. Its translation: CASSETGGADGYTF.

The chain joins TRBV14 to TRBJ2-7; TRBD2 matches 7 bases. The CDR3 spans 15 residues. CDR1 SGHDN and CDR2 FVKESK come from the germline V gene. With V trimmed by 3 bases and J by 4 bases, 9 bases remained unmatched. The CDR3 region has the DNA TGTGCCAGCAGCCATGAGCGGGGATGGAGGTACGAGCAGTACTTC. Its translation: CASSHERGWRYEQYF.

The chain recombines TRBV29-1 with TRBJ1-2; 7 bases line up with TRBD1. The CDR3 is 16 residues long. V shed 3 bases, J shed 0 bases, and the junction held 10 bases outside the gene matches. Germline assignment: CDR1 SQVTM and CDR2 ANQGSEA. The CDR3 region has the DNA TGCAGCGTTGATAGAGACAGGACAGGACCTAACTATGGCTACACCTTC. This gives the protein CSVDRDRTGPNYGYTF.

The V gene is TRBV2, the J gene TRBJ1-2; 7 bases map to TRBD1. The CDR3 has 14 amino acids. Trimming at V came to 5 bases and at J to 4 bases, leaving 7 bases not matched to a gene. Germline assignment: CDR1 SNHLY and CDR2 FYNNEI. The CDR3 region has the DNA TGTGCCAGCAGTCCGGACAGGTACCCCTATGGCTACACCTTC. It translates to CASSPDRYPYGYTF.

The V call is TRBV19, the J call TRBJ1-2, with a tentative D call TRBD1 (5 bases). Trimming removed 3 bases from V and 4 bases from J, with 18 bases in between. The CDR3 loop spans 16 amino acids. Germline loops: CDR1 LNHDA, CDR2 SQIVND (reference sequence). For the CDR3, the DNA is TGTGCCAGTAGTATGGGGGAGGAACATTTCTCCTATGGCTACACCTTC. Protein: CASSMGEEHFSYGYTF.

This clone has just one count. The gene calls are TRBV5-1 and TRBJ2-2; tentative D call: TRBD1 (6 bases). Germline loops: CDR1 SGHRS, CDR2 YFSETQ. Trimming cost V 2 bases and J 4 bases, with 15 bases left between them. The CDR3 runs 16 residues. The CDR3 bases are TGCGCCAGCAGCTTCCAGGGGATGGGCACCACCGGGGAGCTGTTTTTT. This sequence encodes CASSFQGMGTTGELFF. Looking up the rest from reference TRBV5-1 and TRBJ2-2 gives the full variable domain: KAGVTQTPRYLIKTRGQQVTLSCSPISGHRSVSWYQQTPGQGLQFLFEYFSETQRNKGNFPGRFSGRQFSNSRSEMNVSTLELGDSALYLCASSFQGMGTTGELFFGEGSRLTVL.